This T cell receptor beta chain was profiled in a study of blood T cell repertoires in COVID-19. Study details: The United States, Italy and Spain supplied acute and convalescent COVID-19 samples. From T cells, B-cell-depleted T cells, or PBMCs came the material, which was cDNA or gDNA.

The CDR3 is 12 residues long. Germline CDR1 and CDR2: SEHNR and FQNEAQ (reference sequence). V lost 5 bases and J 6 bases, leaving 11 bases between the germline ends. Original processing notes: By means of reference gene primer amplification, nucleated cell counts were estimated. This table comes from immunoSEQ multiplex PCR, and its TCRdb copy is limited to in-frame clones, with some not included. V, J and clone size derive from that table, while D and trimming were established from the DNA sequence. Of under 250,000 clones in the sample, 82% were seen once. The sequence was obtained from a woman between 18 and 30 years old with acute or convalescent COVID-19. V gene TRBV7-9 combines with J gene TRBJ2-7; D not certain. The sequencing sample was made of peripheral blood. The CDR3 region has the DNA TGTGCCAGCAGCCCCACTCTCTTCGAGCAGTACTTC. The encoded protein is CASSPTLFEQYF.